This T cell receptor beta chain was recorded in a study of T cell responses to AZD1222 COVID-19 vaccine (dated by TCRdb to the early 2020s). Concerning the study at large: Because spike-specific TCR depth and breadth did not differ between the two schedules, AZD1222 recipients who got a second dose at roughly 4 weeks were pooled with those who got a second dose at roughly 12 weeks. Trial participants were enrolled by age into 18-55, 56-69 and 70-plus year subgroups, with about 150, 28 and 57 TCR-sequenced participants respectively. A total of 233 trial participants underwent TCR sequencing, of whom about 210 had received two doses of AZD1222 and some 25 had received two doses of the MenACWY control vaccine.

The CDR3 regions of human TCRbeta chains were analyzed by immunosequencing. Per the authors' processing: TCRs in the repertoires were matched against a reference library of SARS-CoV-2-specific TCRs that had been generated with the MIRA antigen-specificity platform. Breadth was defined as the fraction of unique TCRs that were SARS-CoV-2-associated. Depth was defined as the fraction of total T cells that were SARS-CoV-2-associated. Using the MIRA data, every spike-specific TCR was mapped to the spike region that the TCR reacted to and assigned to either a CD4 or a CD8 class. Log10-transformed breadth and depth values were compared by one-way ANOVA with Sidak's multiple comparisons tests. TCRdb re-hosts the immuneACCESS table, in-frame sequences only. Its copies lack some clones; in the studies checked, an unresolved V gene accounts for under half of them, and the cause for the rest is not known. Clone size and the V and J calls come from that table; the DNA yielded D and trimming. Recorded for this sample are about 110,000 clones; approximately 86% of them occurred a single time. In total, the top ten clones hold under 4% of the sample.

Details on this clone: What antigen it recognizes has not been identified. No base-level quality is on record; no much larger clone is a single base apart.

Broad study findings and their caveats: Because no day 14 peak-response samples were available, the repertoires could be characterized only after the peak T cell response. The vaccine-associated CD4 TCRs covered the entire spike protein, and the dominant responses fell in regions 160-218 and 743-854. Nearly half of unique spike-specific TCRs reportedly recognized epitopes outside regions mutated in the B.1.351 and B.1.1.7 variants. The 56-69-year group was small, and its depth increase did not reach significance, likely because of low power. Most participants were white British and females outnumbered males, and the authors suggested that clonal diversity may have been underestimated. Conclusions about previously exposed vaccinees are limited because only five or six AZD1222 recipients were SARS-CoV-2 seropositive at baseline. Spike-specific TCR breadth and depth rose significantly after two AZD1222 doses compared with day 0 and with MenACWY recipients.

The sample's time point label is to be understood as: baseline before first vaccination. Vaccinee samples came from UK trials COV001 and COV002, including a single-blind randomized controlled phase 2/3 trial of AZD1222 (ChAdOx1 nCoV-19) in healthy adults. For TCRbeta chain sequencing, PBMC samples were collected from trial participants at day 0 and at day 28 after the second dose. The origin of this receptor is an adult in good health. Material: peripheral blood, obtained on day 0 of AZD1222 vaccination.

The sequenced DNA: TGTGCCAGCAGCCAACTTTCACAGGGCGACAATGAGCAGTTCTTC. It specifies CASSQLSQGDNEQFF. In this chain, TRBV4-2 is recombined with TRBJ2-1; TRBD1 is a weak D gene call, 6 bases matching. From a lookup of the germline V gene, CDR1 and CDR2 are LGHNA and YNFKEQ. The V end loses 2 bases and the J end loses 5 bases, and a stretch of 13 bases separates them. There are 15 amino acids in the CDR3, from cysteine to phenylalanine inclusive. The CDR3 DNA has 45 bases and is translated from base 1.